The entry that follows covers one T cell receptor (beta chain) sequence. This clonotype was seen repeatedly, ten times or more. Its cognate antigen has yet to be identified. Base qualities are not provided; no much larger clone lies one nucleotide away. The data originate from a study of post-analysis software for immune sequencing data (dated by TCRdb to the mid-2010s). With regard to the full study: Recorded disease courses included relapsing-remitting, secondary progressive and progressive-relapsing multiple sclerosis, with some patients lacking subtype annotation. The patient repertoires were compared against fewer than twelve previously published healthy control repertoires obtained from donors aged roughly 6 to 28 years. A subset of samples was prepared in parallel using single-end sample barcoding, then pooled and co-amplified after Illumina adapter ligation.

TCR beta repertoires were profiled from peripheral blood of 13 young patients with multiple sclerosis to demonstrate the VDJtools post-analysis software. Multiple sclerosis patients were children and adolescents aged roughly 6 to 17 years. According to the germline V gene, CDR1 reads MGHRA and CDR2 reads YSYEKL. Trimming at the junction amounts to 3 bases on V and 7 bases on J, and the germline ends lie 18 bases apart. The CDR3 runs 15 residues from the cysteine to the phenylalanine. This entry keeps only the CDR3 DNA: 45 bases, framed from base 1. Libraries were constructed by PCR. The instrument was an Illumina HiSeq 2500. Unique molecular identifiers were incorporated into TCR beta cDNA libraries to reduce PCR and sequencing biases. Per 1 to 10 million input T cells, roughly 0.5 million cDNA molecules were obtained, such that each molecule approximated one T cell. The patient libraries were prepared and sequenced using the same protocol as the earlier healthy control dataset. Within a given batch, samples were prepared together, multiplexed and sequenced on the same HiSeq lane. Per the original workflow: Raw barcoded reads were processed with MIGEC, and single-read molecular identifier groups were discarded before consensus assembly and CDR3 extraction. Clonotype tables were post-analysed with VDJtools, normalizing diversity by down-sampling all datasets to the smallest sample size. To correct batch-related cross-sample contamination, repertoire overlap clustering matched CDR3 amino acid sequences but not nucleotide sequences. In TCRdb, the public reads were trimmed at Q25 with fastp and aligned with MiXCR, with productive beta chains retained. Every CDR3 protein is listed once, alongside the most common genes and DNA of its rows. These V and J calls rely on TCRdb rather than the paper's analysis. The sample table lists a few hundred thousand distinct CDR3 sequences, 30% to 45% of them with a count of one. Under 5.5% of the sample is taken by the ten largest.

Study-wide conclusions, independent of this receptor: Compared with controls, multiple sclerosis patients had significantly lower normalized Chao1 diversity, a finding suggesting substantial peripheral T-cell clonal expansion. The multiple sclerosis patient group was slightly younger than the control group. When samples were clustered directly using the F measure, samples prepared in the same batch co-clustered strongly, which prompted a batch-effect correction. Significantly higher frequencies in patients than in controls were found for several TRBV segments, including TRBV5-6, TRBV5-1 and TRBV20-1.

Recombination linked TRBV4-1 to TRBJ2-5; the D element could tentatively be TRBD1 or TRBD2, as 5 bases agree for each. Sample: blood. The clonotype originates from a girl aged 10 to 17 with multiple sclerosis. The DNA is as follows: TGCGCCAGCAGCCAGGGACCTATGGAAACTTGGACCCAGTACTTC. This is translated as CASSQGPMETWTQYF.